This TCR beta chain was documented in a study of T cells in Graves' hyperthyroidism and ophthalmopathy. The V and J ends lost 4 bases and 6 bases, in that order; junction bases with no gene match: 10. This CDR3 has 16 residues. Germline assignment: CDR1 MNHNS and CDR2 SASEGT. Amplified regions were TCR beta CDR3 sequences from RNA transcripts. TCR CDR3 regions were first amplified by RT-PCR with HTBI primers. TCRdb reprocessed the multiplex PCR reads with MiXCR, giving one entry per CDR3 protein. The repertoire holds about 360,000 distinct CDR3 sequences, with 15% to 18% as singletons. The source of this sequence is a woman younger than 35 with Graves' hyperthyroidism that later progressed to Graves' ophthalmopathy. The chain employs TRBV6-1 and TRBJ2-7; 12 bases align to TRBD2. The specimen was blood. The chain's CDR3 is CASSGLAGGPSREQYF. CDR3 in DNA: TGTGCCAGCAGTGGGCTAGCGGGAGGGCCTTCTCGCGAGCAGTACTTC.